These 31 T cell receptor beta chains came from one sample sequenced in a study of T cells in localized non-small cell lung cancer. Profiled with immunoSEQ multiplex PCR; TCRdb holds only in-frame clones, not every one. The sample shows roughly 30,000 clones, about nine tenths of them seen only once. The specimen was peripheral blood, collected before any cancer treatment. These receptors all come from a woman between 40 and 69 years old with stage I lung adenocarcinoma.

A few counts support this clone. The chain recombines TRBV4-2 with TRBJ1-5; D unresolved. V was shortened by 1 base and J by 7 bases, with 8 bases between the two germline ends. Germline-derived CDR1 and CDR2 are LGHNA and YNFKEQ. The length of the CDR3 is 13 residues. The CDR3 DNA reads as TGTGCCAGCAGCCAAGGCGCAGGCCAGCCCCAGCATTTT. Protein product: CASSQGAGQPQHF.

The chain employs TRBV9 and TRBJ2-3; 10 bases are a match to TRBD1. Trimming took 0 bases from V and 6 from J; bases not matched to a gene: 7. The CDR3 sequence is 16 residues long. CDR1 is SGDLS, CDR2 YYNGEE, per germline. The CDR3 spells CASSVEGTGVADTQYF. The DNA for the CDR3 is TGTGCCAGCAGCGTAGAGGGGACAGGGGTGGCCGATACGCAGTATTTT. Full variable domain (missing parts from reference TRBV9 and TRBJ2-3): DSGVTQTPKHLITATGQRVTLRCSPRSGDLSVYWYQQSLDQGLQFLIQYYNGEERAKGNILERFSAQQFPDLHSELNLSSLELGDSALYFCASSVEGTGVADTQYFGPGTRLTVL.

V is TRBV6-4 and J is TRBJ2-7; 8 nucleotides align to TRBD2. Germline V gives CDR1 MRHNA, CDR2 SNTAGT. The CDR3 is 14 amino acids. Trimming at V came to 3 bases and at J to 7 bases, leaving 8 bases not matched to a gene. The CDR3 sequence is CASSDSGEAKEQYF. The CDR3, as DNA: TGTGCCAGCAGTGATAGCGGGGAAGCGAAGGAGCAGTACTTC.

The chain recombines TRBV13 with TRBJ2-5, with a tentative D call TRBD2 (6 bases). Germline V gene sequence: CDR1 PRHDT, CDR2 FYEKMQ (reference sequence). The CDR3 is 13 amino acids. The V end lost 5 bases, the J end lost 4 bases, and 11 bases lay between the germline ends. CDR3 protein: CASSPFSGETQYF. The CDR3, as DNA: TGTGCCAGCAGCCCGTTTAGCGGAGAGACCCAGTACTTC.

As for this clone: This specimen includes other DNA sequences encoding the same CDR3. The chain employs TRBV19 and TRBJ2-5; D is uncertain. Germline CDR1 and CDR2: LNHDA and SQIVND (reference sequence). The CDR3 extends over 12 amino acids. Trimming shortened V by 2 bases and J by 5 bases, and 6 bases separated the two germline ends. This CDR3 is CASSISGETQYF. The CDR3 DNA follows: TGTGCCAGTAGTATATCCGGGGAGACCCAGTACTTC. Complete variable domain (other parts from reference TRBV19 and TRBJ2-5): DGGITQSPKYLFRKEGQNVTLSCEQNLNHDAMYWYRQDPGQGLRLIYYSQIVNDFQKGDIAEGYSVSREKKESFPLTVTSAQKNPTAFYLCASSISGETQYFGPGTRLLVL.

The CDR3 is CASSHRVVNSPLHF. Here the CDR3 DNA reads TGTGCCAGCAGCCACAGGGTGGTTAATTCACCCCTCCACTTT. This chain connects TRBV7-2 to TRBJ1-6, with D possibly matching TRBD1 (6 bases). The V gene lost 5 bases and the J gene lost 6 bases, with 11 bases spanning the gap. This CDR3 is 14 amino acids long. The germline CDR1 and CDR2 sequences are SGHTA and FQGNSA.

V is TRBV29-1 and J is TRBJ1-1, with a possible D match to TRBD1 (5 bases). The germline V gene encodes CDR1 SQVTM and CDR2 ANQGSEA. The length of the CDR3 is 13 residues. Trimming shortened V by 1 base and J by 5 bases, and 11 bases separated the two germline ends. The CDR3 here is CSVEVDGGTEAFF. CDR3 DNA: TGCAGCGTTGAAGTGGACGGGGGGACTGAAGCTTTCTTT.

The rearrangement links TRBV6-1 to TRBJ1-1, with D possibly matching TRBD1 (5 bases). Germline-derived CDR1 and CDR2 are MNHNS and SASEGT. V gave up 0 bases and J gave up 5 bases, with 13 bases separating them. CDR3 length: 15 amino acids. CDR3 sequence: CASSEAARGRTEAFF. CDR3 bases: TGTGCCAGCAGTGAAGCGGCTCGGGGACGGACTGAAGCTTTCTTT.

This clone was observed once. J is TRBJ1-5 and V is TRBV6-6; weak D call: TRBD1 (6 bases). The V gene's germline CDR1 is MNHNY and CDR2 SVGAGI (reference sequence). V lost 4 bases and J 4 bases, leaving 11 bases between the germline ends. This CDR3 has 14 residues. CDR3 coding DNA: TGTGCCAGCAGTTTCGGGGGGGCGAATCAGCCCCAGCATTTT. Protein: CASSFGGANQPQHF.

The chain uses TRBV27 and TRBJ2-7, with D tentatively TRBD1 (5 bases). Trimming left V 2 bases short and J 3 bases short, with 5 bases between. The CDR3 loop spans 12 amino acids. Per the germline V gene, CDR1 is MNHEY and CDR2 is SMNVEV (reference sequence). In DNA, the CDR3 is TGTGCCAGCAGTTTAGACAGCTACGAGCAGTACTTC. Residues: CASSLDSYEQYF.

In nucleotides, the CDR3 is TGTGCCAGTAGTGTAACAGTAACTGAAGCTTTCTTT. Amino acids: CASSVTVTEAFF. The chain is built from TRBV19 and TRBJ1-1; no firm D call. V lost 5 bases and J lost 5, with 9 bases in between. CDR1 is LNHDA, CDR2 SQIVND, per germline (reference sequence). This CDR3 has 12 residues.

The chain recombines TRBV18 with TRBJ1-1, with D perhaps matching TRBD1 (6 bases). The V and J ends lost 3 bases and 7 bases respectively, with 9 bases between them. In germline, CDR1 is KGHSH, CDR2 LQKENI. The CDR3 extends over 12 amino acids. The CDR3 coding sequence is TGTGCCAGCTCACCCCGGACAGATGAAGCTTTCTTT. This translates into CASSPRTDEAFF.

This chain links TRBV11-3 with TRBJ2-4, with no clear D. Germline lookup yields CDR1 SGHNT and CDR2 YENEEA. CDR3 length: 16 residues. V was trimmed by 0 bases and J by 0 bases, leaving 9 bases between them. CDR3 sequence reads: CASSLEGNRAKNIQYF. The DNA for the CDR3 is TGTGCCAGCAGCTTAGAGGGGAACAGAGCCAAAAACATTCAGTACTTC.

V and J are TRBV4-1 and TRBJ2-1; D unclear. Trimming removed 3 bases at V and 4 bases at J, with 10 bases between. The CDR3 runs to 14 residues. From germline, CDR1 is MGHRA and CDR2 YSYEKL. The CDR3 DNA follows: TGCGCCAGCAGCCAGGAACTGGGTTACAATGAGCAGTTCTTC. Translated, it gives CASSQELGYNEQFF.

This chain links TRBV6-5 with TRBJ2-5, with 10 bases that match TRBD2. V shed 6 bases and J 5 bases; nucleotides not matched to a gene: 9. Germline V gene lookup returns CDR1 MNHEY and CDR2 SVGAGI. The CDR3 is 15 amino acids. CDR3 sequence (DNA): TGTGCCAGCAGCCGCCGGGGTAGCGGGAGGGAGACCCAGTACTTC. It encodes CASSRRGSGRETQYF.

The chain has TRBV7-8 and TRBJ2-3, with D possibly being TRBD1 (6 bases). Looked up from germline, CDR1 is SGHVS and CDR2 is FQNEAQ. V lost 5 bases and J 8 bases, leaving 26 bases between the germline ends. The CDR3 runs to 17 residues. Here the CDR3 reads CASSLESQGWRAGTQYF. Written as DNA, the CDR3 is TGTGCCAGCAGCCTAGAGTCGCAGGGGTGGCGTGCCGGTACGCAGTATTTT. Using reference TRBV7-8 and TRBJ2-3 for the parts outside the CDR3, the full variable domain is GAGVSQSPRYKVAKRGQDVALRCDPISGHVSLFWYQQALGQGPEFLTYFQNEAQLDKSGLPSDRFFAERPEGSVSTLKIQRTQQEDSAVYLCASSLESQGWRAGTQYFGPGTRLTVL.

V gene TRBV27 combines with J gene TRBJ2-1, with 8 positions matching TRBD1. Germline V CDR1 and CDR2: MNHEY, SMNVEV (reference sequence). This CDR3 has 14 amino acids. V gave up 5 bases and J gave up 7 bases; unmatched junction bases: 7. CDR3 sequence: CASSQDRGKNEQFF. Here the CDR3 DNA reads TGTGCCAGCAGTCAAGACAGGGGAAAAAATGAGCAGTTCTTC.

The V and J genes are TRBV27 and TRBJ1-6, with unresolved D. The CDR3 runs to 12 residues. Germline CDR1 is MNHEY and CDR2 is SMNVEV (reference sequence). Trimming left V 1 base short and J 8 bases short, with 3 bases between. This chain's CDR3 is CASSLLHSPLHF. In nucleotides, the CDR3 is TGTGCCAGCAGTTTATTACATTCACCCCTCCACTTT.

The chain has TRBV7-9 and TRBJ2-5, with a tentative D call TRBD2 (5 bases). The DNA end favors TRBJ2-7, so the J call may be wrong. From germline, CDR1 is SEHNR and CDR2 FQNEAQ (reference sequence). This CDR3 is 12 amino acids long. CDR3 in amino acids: CASSSRDYEQYF. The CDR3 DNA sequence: TGTGCCAGCAGCTCCCGGGACTACGAGCAGTACTTC.

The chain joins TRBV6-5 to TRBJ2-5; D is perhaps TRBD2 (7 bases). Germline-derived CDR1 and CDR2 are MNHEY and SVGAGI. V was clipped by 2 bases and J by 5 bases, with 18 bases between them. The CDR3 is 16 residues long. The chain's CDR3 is CASSYSGGGRGETQYF. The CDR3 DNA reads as TGTGCCAGCAGTTACAGTGGCGGGGGCCGGGGGGAGACCCAGTACTTC.

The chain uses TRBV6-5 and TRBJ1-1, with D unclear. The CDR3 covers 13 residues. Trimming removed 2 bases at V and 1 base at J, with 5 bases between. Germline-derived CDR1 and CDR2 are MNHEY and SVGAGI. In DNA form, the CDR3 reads TGTGCCAGCAGTTACGACTGGAACACTGAAGCTTTCTTT. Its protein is CASSYDWNTEAFF.

CDR3 coding DNA: TGTGCCAGCAGCTTCACAGGGTATACTAGCGAAAAACTGTTTTTT. The encoded protein is CASSFTGYTSEKLFF. J is TRBJ1-4 and V is TRBV11-2; D might be TRBD1 (6 bases). Trimming stripped 3 bases from V and 8 bases from J, with 16 bases between. The CDR3 length is 15 residues. The germline V gene has CDR1 SGHAT and CDR2 FQNNGV.

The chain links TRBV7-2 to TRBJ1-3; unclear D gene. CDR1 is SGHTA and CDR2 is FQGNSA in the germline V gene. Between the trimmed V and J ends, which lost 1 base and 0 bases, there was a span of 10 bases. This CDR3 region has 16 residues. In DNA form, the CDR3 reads TGTGCCAGCAGCTTAGATCAGAGCCTCTCTGGAAACACCATATATTTT. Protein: CASSLDQSLSGNTIYF. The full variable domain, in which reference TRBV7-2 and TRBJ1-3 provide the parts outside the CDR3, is GAGVSQSPSNKVTEKGKDVELRCDPISGHTALYWYRQSLGQGLEFLIYFQGNSAPDKSGLPSDRFSAERTGGSVSTLTIQRTQQEDSAVYLCASSLDQSLSGNTIYFGEGSWLTVV.

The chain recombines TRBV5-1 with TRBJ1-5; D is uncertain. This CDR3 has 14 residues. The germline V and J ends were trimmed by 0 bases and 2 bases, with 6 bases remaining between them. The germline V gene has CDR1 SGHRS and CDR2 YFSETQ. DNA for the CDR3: TGCGCCAGCAGCTTGGATGGCGGCAATCAGCCCCAGCATTTT. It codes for CASSLDGGNQPQHF.

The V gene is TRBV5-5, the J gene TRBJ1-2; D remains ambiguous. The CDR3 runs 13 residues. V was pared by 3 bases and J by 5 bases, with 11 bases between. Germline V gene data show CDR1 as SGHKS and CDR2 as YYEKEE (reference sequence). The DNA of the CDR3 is TGTGCCAGCAGCTGGAAGGAGGATTATGGCTACACCTTC. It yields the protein CASSWKEDYGYTF.

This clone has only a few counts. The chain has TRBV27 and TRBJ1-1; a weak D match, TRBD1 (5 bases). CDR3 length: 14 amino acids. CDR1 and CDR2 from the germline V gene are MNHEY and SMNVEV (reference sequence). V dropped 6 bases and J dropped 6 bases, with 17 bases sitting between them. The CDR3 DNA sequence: TGTGCCAGCAGGACGGGGGGGGTTCGCGCTGAAGCTTTCTTT. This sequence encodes CASRTGGVRAEAFF.

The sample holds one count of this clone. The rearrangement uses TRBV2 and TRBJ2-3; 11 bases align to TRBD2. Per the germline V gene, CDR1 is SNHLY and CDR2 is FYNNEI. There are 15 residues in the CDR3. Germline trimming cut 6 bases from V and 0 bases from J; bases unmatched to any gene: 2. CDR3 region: CASSWTSGSTDTQYF. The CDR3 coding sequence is TGTGCCAGCAGCTGGACTAGCGGGAGCACAGATACGCAGTATTTT.

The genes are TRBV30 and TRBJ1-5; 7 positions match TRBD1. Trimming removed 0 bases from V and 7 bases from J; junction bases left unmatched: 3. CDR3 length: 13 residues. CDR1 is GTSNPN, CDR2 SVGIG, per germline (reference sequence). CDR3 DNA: TGTGCCTGGAGTGTTGACAGGGAGCAGCCCCAGCATTTT. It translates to CAWSVDREQPQHF.

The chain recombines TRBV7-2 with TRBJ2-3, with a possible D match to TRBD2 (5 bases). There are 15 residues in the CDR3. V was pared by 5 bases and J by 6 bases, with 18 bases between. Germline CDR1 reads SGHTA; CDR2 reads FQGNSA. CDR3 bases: TGTGCCAGCAGCCCGAGGGCAGCAAGGGTGGATACGCAGTATTTT. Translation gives CASSPRAARVDTQYF. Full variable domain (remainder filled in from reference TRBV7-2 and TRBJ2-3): GAGVSQSPSNKVTEKGKDVELRCDPISGHTALYWYRQSLGQGLEFLIYFQGNSAPDKSGLPSDRFSAERTGGSVSTLTIQRTQQEDSAVYLCASSPRAARVDTQYFGPGTRLTVL.

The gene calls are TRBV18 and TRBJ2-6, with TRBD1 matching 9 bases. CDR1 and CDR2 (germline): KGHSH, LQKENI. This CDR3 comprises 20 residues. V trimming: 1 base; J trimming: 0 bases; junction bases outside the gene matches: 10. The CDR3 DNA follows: TGTGCCAGCTCACCACGGGCAACCGGGACAGGGATCTCTGGGGCCAACGTCCTGACTTTC. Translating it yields CASSPRATGTGISGANVLTF.

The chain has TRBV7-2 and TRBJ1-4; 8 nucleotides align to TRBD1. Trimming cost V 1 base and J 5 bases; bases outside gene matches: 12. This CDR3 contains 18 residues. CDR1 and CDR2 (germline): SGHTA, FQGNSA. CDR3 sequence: CASSLVGSGQVLNEKLFF. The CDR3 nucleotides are TGTGCCAGCAGCTTAGTAGGGTCGGGACAGGTGTTGAATGAAAAACTGTTTTTT.